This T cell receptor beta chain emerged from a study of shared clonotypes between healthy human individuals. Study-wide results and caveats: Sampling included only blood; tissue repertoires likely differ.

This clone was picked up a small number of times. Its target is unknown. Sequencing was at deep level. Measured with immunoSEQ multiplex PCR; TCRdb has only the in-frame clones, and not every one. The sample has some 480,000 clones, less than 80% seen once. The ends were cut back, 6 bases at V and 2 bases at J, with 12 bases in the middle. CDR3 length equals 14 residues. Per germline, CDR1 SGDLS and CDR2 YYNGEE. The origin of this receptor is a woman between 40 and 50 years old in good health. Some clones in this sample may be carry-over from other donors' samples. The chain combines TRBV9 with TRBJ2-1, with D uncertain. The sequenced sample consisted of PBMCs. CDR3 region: CASKRSSAYNEQFF. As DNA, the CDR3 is TGTGCCAGCAAGAGGTCAAGCGCCTACAATGAGCAGTTCTTC. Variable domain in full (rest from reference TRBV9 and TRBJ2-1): DSGVTQTPKHLITATGQRVTLRCSPRSGDLSVYWYQQSLDQGLQFLIQYYNGEERAKGNILERFSAQQFPDLHSELNLSSLELGDSALYFCASKRSSAYNEQFFGPGTRLTVL.